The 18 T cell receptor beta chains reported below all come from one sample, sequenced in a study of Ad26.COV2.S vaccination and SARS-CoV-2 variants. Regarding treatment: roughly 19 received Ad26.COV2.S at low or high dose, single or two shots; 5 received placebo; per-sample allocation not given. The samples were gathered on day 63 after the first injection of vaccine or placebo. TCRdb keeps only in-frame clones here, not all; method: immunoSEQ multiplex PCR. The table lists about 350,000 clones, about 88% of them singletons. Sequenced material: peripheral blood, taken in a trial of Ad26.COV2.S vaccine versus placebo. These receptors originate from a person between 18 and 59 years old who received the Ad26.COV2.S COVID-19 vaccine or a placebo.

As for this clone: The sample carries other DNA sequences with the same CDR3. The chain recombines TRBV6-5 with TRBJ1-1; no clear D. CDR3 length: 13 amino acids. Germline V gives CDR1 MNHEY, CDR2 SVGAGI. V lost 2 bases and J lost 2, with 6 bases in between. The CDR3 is CASSYGGNTEAFF. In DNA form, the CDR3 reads TGTGCCAGCAGTTACGGAGGTAACACTGAAGCTTTCTTT.

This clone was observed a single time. The chain's CDR3 is CASSLVADPIGYTF. CDR3 nucleotides: TGTGCCAGCAGCTTGGTCGCGGACCCCATTGGCTACACCTTC. V and J are TRBV5-4 and TRBJ1-2; D is undetermined. Germline V gene data show CDR1 as SGHNT and CDR2 as YYREEE (reference sequence). Trimming stripped 0 bases from V and 7 bases from J, with 13 bases between. This CDR3 is built from 14 residues.

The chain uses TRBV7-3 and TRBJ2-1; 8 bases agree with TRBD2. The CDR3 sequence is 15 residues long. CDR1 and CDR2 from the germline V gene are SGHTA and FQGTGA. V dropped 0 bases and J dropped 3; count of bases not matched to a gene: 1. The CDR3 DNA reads TGTGCCAGCAGCTTAACAGCGGGGGTCTACAATGAGCAGTTCTTC. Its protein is CASSLTAGVYNEQFF.

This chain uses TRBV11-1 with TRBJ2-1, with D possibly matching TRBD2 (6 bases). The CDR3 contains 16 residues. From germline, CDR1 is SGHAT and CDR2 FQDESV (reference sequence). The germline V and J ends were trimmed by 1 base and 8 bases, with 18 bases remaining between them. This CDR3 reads CASSLDSGSQGYEQFF. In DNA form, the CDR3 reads TGTGCCAGCAGCTTAGACTCCGGGAGTCAGGGCTATGAGCAGTTCTTC. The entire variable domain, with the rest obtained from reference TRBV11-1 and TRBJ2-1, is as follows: EAEVAQSPRYKITEKSQAVAFWCDPISGHATLYWYRQILGQGPELLVQFQDESVVDDSQLPKDRFSAERLKGVDSTLKIQPAELGDSAMYLCASSLDSGSQGYEQFFGPGTRLTVL.

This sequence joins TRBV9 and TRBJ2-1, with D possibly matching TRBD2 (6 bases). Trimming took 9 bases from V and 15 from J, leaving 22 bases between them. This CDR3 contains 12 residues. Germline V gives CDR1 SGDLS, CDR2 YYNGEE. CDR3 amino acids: CATSAAEGILFF. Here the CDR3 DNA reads TGTGCCACGTCCGCGGCGGAGGGTATTTTGTTCTTC. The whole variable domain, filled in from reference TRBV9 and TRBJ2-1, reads DSGVTQTPKHLITATGQRVTLRCSPRSGDLSVYWYQQSLDQGLQFLIQYYNGEERAKGNILERFSAQQFPDLHSELNLSSLELGDSALYFCATSAAEGILFFGPGTRLTVL.

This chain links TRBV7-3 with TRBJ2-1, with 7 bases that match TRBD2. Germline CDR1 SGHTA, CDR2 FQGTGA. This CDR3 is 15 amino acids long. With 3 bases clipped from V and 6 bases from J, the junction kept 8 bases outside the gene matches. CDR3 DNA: TGTGCCAGCAGCTTTAGGTTTGCGGGAGCCAATGAGCAGTTCTTC. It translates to CASSFRFAGANEQFF.

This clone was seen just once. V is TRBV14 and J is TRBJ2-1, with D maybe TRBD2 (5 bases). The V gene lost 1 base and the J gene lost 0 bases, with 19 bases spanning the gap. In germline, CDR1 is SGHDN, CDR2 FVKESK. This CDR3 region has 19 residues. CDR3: CASSQGVGTLAPSYNEQFF. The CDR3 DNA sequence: TGTGCCAGCAGCCAAGGGGTGGGTACGCTAGCACCCTCCTACAATGAGCAGTTCTTC.

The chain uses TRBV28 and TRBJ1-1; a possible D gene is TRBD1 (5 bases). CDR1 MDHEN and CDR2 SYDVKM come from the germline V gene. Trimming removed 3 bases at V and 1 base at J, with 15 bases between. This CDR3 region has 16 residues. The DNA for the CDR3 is TGTGCCAGCAGTTTCTCAGGGCTGTCGGGGAACACTGAAGCTTTCTTT. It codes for CASSFSGLSGNTEAFF.

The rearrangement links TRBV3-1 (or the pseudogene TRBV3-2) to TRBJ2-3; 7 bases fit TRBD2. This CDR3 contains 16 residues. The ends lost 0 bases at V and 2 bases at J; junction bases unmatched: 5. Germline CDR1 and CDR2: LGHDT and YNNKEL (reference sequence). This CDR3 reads CASSQDIRDYTDTQYF. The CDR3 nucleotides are TGTGCCAGCAGCCAAGATATCCGGGACTACACAGATACGCAGTATTTT.

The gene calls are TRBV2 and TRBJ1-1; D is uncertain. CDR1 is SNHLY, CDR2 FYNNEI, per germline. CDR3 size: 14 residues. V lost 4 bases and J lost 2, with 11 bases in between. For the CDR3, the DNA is TGTGCCAGCAGTGTCAAGGTTCTTAACACTGAAGCTTTCTTT. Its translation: CASSVKVLNTEAFF.

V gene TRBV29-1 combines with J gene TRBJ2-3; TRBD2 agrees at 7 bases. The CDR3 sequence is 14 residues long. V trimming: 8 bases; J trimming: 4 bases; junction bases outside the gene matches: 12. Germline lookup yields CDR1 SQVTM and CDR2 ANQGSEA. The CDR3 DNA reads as TGCAGCTCTAAAACTAGCGCGGGACCAGATACGCAGTATTTT. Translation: CSSKTSAGPDTQYF.

The CDR3: CASSYATGLEGEQYF. In DNA form, the CDR3 reads TGTGCCAGCAGTTACGCTACAGGGCTGGAGGGGGAGCAGTACTTC. The chain employs TRBV6-7 and TRBJ2-7; D is tentatively TRBD1 or TRBD2 (6 bases each). TRBV6-7 carries the ORF label, with uncertain function. V lost 2 bases to trimming and J lost 7 bases, with 18 bases between them. The CDR3 loop spans 15 amino acids.

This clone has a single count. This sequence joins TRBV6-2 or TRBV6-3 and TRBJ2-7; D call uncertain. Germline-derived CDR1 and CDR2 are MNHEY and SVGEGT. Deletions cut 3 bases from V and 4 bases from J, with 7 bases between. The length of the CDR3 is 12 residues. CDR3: CASSYGIYEQYF. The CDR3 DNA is TGTGCCAGCAGTTATGGGATTTACGAGCAGTACTTC.

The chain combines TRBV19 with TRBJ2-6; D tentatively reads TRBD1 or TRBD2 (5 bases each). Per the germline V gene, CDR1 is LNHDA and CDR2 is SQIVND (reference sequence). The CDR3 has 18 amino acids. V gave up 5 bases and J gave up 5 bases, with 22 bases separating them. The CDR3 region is CASSLGPARLLRANVLTF. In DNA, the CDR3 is TGTGCCAGTAGTCTGGGACCTGCCCGACTACTCCGGGCCAACGTCCTGACTTTC.

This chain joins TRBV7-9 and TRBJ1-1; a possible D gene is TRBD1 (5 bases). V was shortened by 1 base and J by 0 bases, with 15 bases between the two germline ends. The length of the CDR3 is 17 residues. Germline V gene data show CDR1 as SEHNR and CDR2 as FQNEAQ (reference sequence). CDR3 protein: CASSLDRGGRMNTEAFF. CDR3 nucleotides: TGTGCCAGCAGCTTAGACCGGGGCGGAAGAATGAACACTGAAGCTTTCTTT.

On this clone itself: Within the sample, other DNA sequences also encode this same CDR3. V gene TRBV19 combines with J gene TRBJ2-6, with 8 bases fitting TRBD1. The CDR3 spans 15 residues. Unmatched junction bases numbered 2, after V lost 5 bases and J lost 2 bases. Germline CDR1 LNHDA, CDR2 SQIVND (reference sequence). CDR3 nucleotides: TGTGCCAGTAGTCCACAGGGGGCTGGGGCCAACGTCCTGACTTTC. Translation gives CASSPQGAGANVLTF.

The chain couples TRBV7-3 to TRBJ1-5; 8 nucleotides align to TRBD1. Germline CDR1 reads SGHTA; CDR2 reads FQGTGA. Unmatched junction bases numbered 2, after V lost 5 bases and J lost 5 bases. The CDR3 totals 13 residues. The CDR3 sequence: CASSGTGDQPQHF. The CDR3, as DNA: TGTGCCAGCAGCGGGACAGGAGATCAGCCCCAGCATTTT.

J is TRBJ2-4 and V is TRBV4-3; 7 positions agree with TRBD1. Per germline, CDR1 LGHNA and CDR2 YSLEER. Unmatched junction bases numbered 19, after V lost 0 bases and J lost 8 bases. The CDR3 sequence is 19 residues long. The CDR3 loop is CASSQDARTGGHTVDIQYF. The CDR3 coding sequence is TGCGCCAGCAGCCAAGATGCTAGGACAGGCGGCCATACGGTAGACATTCAGTACTTC.